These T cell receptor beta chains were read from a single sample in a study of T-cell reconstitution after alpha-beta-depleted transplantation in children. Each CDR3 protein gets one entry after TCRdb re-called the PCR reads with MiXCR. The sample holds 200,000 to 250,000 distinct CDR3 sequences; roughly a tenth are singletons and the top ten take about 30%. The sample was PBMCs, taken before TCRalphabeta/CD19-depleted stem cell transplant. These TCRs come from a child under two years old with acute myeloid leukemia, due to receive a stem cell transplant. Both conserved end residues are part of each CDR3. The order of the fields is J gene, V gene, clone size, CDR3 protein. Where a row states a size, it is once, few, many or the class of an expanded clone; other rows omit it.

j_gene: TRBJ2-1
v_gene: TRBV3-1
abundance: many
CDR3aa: CASSQTSVQFF

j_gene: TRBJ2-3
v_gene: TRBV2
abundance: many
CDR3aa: CASSEEPGWGDTQYF

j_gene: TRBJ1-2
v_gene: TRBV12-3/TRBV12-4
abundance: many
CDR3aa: CASSLFSGALLVGYTF

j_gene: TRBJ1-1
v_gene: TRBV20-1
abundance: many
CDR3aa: CSARLGGTEAFF

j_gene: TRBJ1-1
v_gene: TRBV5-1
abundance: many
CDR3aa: CASRPDQNTEAFF

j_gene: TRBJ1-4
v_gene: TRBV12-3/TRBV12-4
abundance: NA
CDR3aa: CASSLQGPNEKLFF

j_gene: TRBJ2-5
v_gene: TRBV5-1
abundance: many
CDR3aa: CASSFGGIQETQYF

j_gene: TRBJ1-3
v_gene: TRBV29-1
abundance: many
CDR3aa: CSAETGRGNTIYF

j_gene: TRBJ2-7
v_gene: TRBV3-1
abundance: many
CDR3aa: CASSQDSSGSSYEQYF

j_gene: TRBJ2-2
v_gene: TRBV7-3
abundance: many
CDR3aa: CASSLISAGDDTGELFF

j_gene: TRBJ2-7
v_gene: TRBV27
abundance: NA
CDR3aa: CASSYTGGLAEQYF

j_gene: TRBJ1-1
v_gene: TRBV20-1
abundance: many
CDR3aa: CSARDQGQGGEAFF

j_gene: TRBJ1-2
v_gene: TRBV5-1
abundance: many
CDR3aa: CASSSGQGASNYGYTF

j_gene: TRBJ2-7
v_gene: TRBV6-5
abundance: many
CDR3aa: CASSYLPGQSSYEQYF

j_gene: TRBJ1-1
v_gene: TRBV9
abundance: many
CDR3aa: CASSVVEGWTEAFF

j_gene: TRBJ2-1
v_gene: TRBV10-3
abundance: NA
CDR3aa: CAISIGGTPVGNEQFF

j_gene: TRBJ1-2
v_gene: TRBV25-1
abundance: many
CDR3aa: CASSEIVGANYGYTF

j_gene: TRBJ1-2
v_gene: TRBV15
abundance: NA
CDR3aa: CATSREGFGDTF

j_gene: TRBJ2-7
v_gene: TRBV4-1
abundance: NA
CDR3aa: CASSEVLGIEDEQYF

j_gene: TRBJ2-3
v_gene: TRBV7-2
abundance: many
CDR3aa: CASSSSGLAGGTDTQYF

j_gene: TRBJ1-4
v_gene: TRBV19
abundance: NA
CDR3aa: CASADRDKRLGEKLFF

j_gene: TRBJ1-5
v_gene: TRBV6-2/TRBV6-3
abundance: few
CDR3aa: CASNPLTYNQPQHF

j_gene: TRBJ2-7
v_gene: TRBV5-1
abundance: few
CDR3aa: CASSLISGRTFYEQYF

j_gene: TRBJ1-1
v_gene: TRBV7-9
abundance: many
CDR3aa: CASSLGRVAFF

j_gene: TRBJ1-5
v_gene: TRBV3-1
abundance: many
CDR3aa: CASSQDPYQPQHF

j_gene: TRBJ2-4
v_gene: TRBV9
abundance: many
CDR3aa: CASSVGRENIQYF

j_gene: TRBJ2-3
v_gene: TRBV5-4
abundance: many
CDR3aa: CASSFPGVDTQYF

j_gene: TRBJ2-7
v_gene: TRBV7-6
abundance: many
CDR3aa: CASSYRDRFYEQYF

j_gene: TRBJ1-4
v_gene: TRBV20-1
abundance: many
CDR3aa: CSARVQRGDEKLFF

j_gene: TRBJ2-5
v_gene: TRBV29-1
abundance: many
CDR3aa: CSAGQAQGAQYF

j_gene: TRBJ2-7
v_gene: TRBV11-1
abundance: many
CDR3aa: CASSLRPLAGGRPPHEQYF

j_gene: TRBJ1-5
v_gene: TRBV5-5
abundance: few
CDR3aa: CASSEGRTNQPQHF

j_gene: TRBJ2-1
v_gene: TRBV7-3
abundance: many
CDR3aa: CASSLGGTGYNEQFF

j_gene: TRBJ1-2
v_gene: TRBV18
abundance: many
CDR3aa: CASSPLRTGDIYGYTF

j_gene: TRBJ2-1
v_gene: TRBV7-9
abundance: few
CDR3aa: CASGRQGYNEQFF

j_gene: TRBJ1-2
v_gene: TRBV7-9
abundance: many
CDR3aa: CASSLYVTQGANYGYTF

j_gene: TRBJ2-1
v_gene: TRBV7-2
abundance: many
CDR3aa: CASSLDLAGYNEQFF

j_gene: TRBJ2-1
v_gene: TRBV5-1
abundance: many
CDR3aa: CASVQTSGDHNEQFF

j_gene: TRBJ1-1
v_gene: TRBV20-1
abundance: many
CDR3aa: CSAPAGARDPGAFF

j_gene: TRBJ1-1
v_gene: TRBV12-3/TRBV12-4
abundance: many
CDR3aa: CASSLEGRNTEAFF

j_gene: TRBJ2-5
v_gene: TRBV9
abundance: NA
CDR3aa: CASRAQMTGETQYF

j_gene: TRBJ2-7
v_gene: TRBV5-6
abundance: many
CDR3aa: CASSSIYEQYF

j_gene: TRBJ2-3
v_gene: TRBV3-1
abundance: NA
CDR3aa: CASSHSDRGMWADTQYF

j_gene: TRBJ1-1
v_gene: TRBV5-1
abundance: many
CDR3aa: CASSLGGGGVNTEAFF

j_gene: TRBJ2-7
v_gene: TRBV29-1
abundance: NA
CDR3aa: CSVKSGLNYEQYF

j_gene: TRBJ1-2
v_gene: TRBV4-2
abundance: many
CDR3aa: CASSQDLGTLNYGYTF

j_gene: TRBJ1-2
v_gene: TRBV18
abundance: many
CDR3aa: CASSYDGSYGYTF

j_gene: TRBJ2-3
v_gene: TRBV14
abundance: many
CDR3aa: CASSRLTPRDTQYF

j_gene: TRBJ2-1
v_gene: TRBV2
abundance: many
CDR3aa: CASRLGQGVSFF

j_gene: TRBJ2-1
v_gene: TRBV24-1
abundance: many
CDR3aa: CATSALPAGGVGEQFF

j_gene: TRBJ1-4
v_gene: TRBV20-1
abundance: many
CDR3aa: CSARNRANEKLFF

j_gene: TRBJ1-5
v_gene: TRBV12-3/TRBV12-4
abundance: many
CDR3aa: CASSYGSGGDQPQHF

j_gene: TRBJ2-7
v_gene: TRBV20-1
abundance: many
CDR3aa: CSARQGLTYEQYF

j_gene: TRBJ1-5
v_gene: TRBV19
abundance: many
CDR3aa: CASSIRGPARQAQPQHF

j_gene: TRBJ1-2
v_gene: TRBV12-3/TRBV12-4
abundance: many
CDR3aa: CASSFQAYGYTF

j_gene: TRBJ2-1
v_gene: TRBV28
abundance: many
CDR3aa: CASTLGAGKEQFF

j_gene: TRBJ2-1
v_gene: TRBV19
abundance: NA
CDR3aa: CASIPSGGVNEQFF

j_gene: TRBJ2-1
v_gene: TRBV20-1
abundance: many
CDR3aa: CSAPGTGSDEQFF